This T cell receptor (beta chain) derives from a study of T cells in Graves' hyperthyroidism and ophthalmopathy. Study results and limitations: The model forecast ophthalmopathy, anticipating it by a median approximately 6.1 months before onset.

In regard to this clonotype: Its antigen is not known.

Researchers took RNA transcripts and amplified the TCR beta CDR3 regions from them. HTBI primers were used for first-round RT-PCR of the TCR CDR3. TCRdb independently ran MiXCR on the multiplex PCR reads; one entry per CDR3 protein. The sample has hundreds of thousands of distinct CDR3 sequences, 13% to 15% seen once. The CDR3 totals 13 residues. V was clipped by 5 bases and J by 7 bases; unmatched bases: 8. Germline CDR1 and CDR2: SGHRS and YFSETQ. This TCR came from a woman in her forties or fifties with Graves' ophthalmopathy. The material sequenced was blood. The chain employs TRBV5-1 and TRBJ1-1, with 7 bases lining up with TRBD1. CDR3 in DNA: TGCGCCAGCAGTACCGGACAGGAGCTTGAAGCTTTCTTT. This sequence encodes CASSTGQELEAFF.